A selection of T cell receptor beta chains follows, all from one sample in a study of blood T cell repertoires in COVID-19. Libraries were prepared by immunoSEQ multiplex PCR; TCRdb keeps only in-frame clonotypes and omits some of them. This sample has 200,000 to 250,000 clones, with over 70% found just once. The material sequenced was PBMCs or T cells enriched from blood (not recorded which). Receptors were obtained from a woman aged 30 to 39 who had been exposed to COVID-19. The CDR3 runs from the conserved cysteine through the conserved F or W. Each record gives: D gene, V gene, clone size, J gene, CDR3 protein, CDR3 DNA. A D gene is named only where the DNA matches it firmly. Part of the rows lack a size; the others show once, few, many or a class for expanded clones.

d_call: TRBD2
v_call: TRBV7-9
clone_size: NA
j_call: TRBJ2-5
cdr3_aa: CASSRLAGTQETQYF
cdr3_nt: TGTGCCAGCAGCCGACTAGCGGGTACCCAAGAGACCCAGTACTTC

d_call: NA
v_call: TRBV4-1
clone_size: NA
j_call: TRBJ1-2
cdr3_aa: CASSHSDIVVGYTF
cdr3_nt: TGCGCCAGCAGCCATTCCGACATAGTAGTTGGCTACACCTTC

d_call: NA
v_call: TRBV2
clone_size: NA
j_call: TRBJ1-1
cdr3_aa: CASSDGGRLEAFF
cdr3_nt: TGTGCCAGCAGTGACGGGGGTCGGTTAGAAGCTTTCTTT

d_call: NA
v_call: TRBV28
clone_size: few
j_call: TRBJ1-1
cdr3_aa: CASSLMPAGDTEAFF
cdr3_nt: TGTGCCAGCAGTTTAATGCCCGCGGGGGACACTGAAGCTTTCTTT

d_call: NA
v_call: TRBV4-1
clone_size: NA
j_call: TRBJ1-2
cdr3_aa: CASSQDLDGLTPLTF
cdr3_nt: TGCGCCAGCAGCCAAGATTTAGATGGGCTCACCCCTCTCACCTTC

d_call: TRBD1
v_call: TRBV12-5
clone_size: once
j_call: TRBJ2-3
cdr3_aa: CASGQGGGTDTQYF
cdr3_nt: TGTGCTAGTGGTCAAGGGGGCGGCACAGATACGCAGTATTTT

d_call: TRBD1
v_call: TRBV12-5
clone_size: once
j_call: TRBJ2-5
cdr3_aa: CASAWTGQETQYF
cdr3_nt: TGTGCTAGTGCCTGGACAGGACAAGAGACCCAGTACTTC

d_call: TRBD1
v_call: TRBV29-1
clone_size: NA
j_call: TRBJ1-1
cdr3_aa: CSVERDRVPTEAFF
cdr3_nt: TGCAGCGTTGAAAGGGACAGGGTTCCCACTGAAGCTTTCTTT

d_call: NA
v_call: TRBV7-9
clone_size: NA
j_call: TRBJ1-2
cdr3_aa: CASSQDINYGYTF
cdr3_nt: TGTGCCAGCAGCCAGGACATTAACTATGGCTACACCTTC

d_call: TRBD1
v_call: TRBV4-2
clone_size: NA
j_call: TRBJ1-4
cdr3_aa: CASSQEDRVDEKLFF
cdr3_nt: TGTGCCAGCAGCCAAGAAGACAGGGTGGATGAAAAACTGTTTTTT

d_call: TRBD1
v_call: TRBV2
clone_size: NA
j_call: TRBJ1-3
cdr3_aa: CASSPRQGRNTIYF
cdr3_nt: TGTGCCAGCAGCCCGAGACAGGGTCGAAACACCATATATTTT

d_call: NA
v_call: TRBV4-1
clone_size: NA
j_call: TRBJ1-1
cdr3_aa: CASSLVGSGEAFF
cdr3_nt: TGCGCCAGCAGCCTTGTCGGGTCGGGTGAAGCTTTCTTT

d_call: NA
v_call: TRBV7-9
clone_size: NA
j_call: TRBJ1-2
cdr3_aa: CASSLGQAPNYGYTF
cdr3_nt: TGTGCCAGCAGCTTAGGGCAGGCGCCTAACTATGGCTACACCTTC

d_call: TRBD2
v_call: TRBV9
clone_size: once
j_call: TRBJ2-1
cdr3_aa: CASSSGGFSYNEQFF
cdr3_nt: TGTGCCAGCAGCTCGGGGGGGTTCTCCTACAATGAGCAGTTCTTC

d_call: NA
v_call: TRBV19
clone_size: NA
j_call: TRBJ1-6
cdr3_aa: CASSIYGGGSYNSPLHF
cdr3_nt: TGTGCCAGTAGTATTTACGGGGGTGGCTCCTATAATTCACCCCTCCACTTT

d_call: TRBD2
v_call: TRBV3-1/TRBV3-2
clone_size: NA
j_call: TRBJ2-3
cdr3_aa: CASSPRRGRASTDTQYF
cdr3_nt: TGTGCCAGCAGCCCCAGGCGGGGGAGGGCCTCGACAGATACGCAGTATTTT

d_call: TRBD2
v_call: TRBV5-5
clone_size: NA
j_call: TRBJ2-4
cdr3_aa: CASSLGLAGHITSAKNIQYF
cdr3_nt: TGTGCCAGCAGCTTGGGGCTAGCGGGACACATTACCTCGGCCAAAAACATTCAGTACTTC

d_call: TRBD1
v_call: TRBV7-9
clone_size: NA
j_call: TRBJ2-5
cdr3_aa: CASSLDRSQETQYF
cdr3_nt: TGTGCCAGCAGCTTGGACAGGAGCCAAGAGACCCAGTACTTC

d_call: NA
v_call: TRBV12-3/TRBV12-4
clone_size: medium-sized
j_call: TRBJ2-7
cdr3_aa: CASRHRDEQYF
cdr3_nt: TGTGCCAGCAGACACAGGGACGAGCAGTACTTC

d_call: NA
v_call: TRBV4-1
clone_size: NA
j_call: TRBJ1-2
cdr3_aa: CASSLDSGTNYGYTF
cdr3_nt: TGCGCCAGCAGCCTGGACAGCGGAACTAACTATGGCTACACCTTC

d_call: NA
v_call: TRBV12-5
clone_size: NA
j_call: TRBJ2-7
cdr3_aa: CASGLGGGYEQYF
cdr3_nt: TGTGCTAGTGGCCTAGGGGGGGGATACGAGCAGTACTTC

d_call: TRBD1
v_call: TRBV28
clone_size: NA
j_call: TRBJ2-7
cdr3_aa: CASSPQGATYEQYF
cdr3_nt: TGTGCCAGCAGTCCTCAGGGGGCCACCTACGAGCAGTACTTC

d_call: NA
v_call: TRBV18
clone_size: NA
j_call: TRBJ2-1
cdr3_aa: CASSPLQGRYNEQFF
cdr3_nt: TGTGCCAGCTCACCCCTACAGGGTAGGTACAATGAGCAGTTCTTC

d_call: TRBD1
v_call: TRBV7-7
clone_size: NA
j_call: TRBJ2-5
cdr3_aa: CASSLGLGTVETQYF
cdr3_nt: TGTGCCAGCAGCTTAGGGCTAGGGACAGTCGAGACCCAGTACTTC